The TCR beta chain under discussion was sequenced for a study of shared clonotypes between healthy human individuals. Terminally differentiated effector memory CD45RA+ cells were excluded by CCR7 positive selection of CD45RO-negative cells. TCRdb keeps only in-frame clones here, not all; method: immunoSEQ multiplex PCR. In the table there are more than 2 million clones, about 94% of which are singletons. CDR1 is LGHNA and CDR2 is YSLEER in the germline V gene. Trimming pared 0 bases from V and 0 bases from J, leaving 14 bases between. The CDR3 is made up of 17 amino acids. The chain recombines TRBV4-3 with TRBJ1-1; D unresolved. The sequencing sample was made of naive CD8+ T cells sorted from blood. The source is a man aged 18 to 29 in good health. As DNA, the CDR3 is TGCGCCAGCAGCCAAGATCTGAGACACCACATGAACACTGAAGCTTTCTTT. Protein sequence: CASSQDLRHHMNTEAFF.